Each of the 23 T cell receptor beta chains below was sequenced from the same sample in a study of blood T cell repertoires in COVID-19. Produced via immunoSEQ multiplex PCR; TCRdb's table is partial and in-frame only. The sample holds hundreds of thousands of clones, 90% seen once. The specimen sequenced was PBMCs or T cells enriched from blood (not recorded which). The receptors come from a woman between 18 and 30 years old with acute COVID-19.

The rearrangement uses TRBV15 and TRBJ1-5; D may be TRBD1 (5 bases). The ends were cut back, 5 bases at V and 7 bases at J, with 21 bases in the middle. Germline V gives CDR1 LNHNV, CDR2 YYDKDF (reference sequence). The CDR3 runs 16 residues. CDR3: CATSEEKTGGRQPQHF. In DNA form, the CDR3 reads TGTGCCACCAGCGAAGAGAAAACAGGAGGGCGGCAGCCCCAGCATTTT.

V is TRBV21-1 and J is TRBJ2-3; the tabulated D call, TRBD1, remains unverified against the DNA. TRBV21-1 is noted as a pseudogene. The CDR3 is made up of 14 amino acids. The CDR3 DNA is TGTGCCAGCAGCACTACAGGGTGGCGGGATACGCAGTATTTT. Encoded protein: CASSTTGWRDTQYF.

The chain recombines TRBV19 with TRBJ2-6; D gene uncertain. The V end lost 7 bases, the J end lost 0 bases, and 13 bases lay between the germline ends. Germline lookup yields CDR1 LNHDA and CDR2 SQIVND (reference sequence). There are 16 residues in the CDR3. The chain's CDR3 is CASTPFISSGANVLTF. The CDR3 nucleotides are TGTGCCAGTACCCCTTTTATTTCCTCTGGGGCCAACGTCCTGACTTTC.

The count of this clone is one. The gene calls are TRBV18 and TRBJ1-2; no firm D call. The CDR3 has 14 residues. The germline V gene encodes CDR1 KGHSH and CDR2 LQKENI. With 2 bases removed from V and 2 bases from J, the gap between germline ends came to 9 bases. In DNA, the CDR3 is TGTGCCAGCTCACCAGTTCAGGAAAACTATGGCTACACCTTC. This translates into CASSPVQENYGYTF.

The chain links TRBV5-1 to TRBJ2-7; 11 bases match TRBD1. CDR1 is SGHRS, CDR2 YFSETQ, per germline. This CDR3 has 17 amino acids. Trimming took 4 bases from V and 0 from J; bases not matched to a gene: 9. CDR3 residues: CASSPGQGARNSYEQYF. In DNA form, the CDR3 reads TGCGCCAGCAGCCCCGGACAGGGGGCGCGAAACTCCTACGAGCAGTACTTC.

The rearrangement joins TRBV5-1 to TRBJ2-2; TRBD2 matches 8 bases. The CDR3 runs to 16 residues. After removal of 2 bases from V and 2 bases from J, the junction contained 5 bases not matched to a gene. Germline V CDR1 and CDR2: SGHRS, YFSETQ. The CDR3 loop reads CASSFTGTRNTGELFF. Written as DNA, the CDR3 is TGCGCCAGCAGCTTTACCGGGACTAGAAACACCGGGGAGCTGTTTTTT. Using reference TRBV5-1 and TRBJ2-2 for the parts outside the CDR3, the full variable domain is KAGVTQTPRYLIKTRGQQVTLSCSPISGHRSVSWYQQTPGQGLQFLFEYFSETQRNKGNFPGRFSGRQFSNSRSEMNVSTLELGDSALYLCASSFTGTRNTGELFFGEGSRLTVL.

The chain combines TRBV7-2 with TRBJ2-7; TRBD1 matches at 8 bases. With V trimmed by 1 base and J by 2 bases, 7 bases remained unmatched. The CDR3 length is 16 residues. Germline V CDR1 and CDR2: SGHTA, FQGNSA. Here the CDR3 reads CASSLGAGTGAYEQYF. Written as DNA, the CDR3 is TGTGCCAGCAGCTTAGGAGCCGGGACAGGCGCCTACGAGCAGTACTTC.

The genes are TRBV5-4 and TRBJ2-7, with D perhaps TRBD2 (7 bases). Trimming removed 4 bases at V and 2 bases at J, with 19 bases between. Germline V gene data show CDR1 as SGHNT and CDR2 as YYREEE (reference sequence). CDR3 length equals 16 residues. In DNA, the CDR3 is TGTGCCAGCAGCGCGGGGGCCGGGACGGATGCCTACGAGCAGTACTTC. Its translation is CASSAGAGTDAYEQYF.

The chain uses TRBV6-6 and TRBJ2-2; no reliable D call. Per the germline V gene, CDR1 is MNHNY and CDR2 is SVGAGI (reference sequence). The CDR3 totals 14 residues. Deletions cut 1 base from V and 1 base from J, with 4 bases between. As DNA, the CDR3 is TGTGCCAGCAGTTACTTACAGAACACCGGGGAGCTGTTTTTT. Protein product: CASSYLQNTGELFF.

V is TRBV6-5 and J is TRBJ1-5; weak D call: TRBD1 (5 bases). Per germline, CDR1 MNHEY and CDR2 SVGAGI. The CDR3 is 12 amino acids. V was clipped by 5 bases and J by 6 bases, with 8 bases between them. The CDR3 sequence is CASSPQGQPQHF. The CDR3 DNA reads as TGTGCCAGCAGTCCCCAGGGTCAGCCCCAGCATTTT.

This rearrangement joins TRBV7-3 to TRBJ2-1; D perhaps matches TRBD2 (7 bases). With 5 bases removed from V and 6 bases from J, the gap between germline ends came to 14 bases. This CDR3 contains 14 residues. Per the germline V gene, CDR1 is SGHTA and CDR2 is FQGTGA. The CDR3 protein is CASSHAGGANEQFF. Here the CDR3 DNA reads TGTGCCAGCAGCCACGCTGGGGGGGCCAATGAGCAGTTCTTC.

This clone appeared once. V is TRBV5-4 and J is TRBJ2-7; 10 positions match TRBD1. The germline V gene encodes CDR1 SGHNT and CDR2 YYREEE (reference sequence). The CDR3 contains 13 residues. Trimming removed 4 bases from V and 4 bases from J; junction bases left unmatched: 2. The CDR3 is CASSRDRGYEQYF. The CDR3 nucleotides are TGTGCCAGCAGCCGGGACAGGGGTTACGAGCAGTACTTC.

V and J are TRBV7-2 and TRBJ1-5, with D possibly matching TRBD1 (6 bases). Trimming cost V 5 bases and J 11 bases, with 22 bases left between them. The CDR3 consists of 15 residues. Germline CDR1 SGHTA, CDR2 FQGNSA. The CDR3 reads CASSPRAGRGSAQHF. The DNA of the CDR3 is TGTGCCAGCAGCCCCCGCGCCGGCAGGGGATCAGCCCAGCATTTT.

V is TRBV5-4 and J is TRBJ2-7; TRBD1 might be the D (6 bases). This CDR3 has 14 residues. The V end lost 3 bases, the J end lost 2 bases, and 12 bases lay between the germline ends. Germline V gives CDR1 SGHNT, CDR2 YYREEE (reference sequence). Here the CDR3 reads CASSSGDITYEQYF. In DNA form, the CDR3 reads TGTGCCAGCAGCTCTGGGGACATTACCTACGAGCAGTACTTC.

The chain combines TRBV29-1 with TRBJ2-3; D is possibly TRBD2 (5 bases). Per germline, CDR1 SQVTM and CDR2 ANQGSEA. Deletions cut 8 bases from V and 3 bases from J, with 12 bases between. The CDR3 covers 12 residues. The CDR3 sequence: CSTEAVTDTQYF. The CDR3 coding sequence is TGCAGCACAGAAGCGGTAACAGATACGCAGTATTTT.

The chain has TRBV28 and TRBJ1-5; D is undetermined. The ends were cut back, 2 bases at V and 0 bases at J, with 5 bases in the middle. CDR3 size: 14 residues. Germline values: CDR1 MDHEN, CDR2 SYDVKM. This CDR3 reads CASSLTVSNQPQHF. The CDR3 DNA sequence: TGTGCCAGCAGTTTAACTGTTAGCAATCAGCCCCAGCATTTT.

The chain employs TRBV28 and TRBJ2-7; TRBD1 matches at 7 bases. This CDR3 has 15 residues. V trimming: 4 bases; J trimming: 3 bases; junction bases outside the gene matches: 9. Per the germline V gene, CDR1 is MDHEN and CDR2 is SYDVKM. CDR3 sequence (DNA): TGTGCCAGCAGTTCCTCCGGACAGGTGGGCTACGAGCAGTACTTC. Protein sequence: CASSSSGQVGYEQYF.

Written as DNA, the CDR3 is TGTGCCAGTAGTTGGACTAGCGGGAGGCACGACAATGAGCAGTTCTTC. It yields the protein CASSWTSGRHDNEQFF. V is TRBV19 and J is TRBJ2-1; 14 bases align to TRBD2. From germline, CDR1 is LNHDA and CDR2 SQIVND (reference sequence). The CDR3 runs to 16 residues. The trim removed 5 bases at V and 5 bases at J, leaving 5 bases unmatched.

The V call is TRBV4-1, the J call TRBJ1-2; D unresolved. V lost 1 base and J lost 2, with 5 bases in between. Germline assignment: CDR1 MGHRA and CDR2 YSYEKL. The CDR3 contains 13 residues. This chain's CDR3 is CASSQALNYGYTF. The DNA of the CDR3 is TGCGCCAGCAGCCAAGCGTTGAACTATGGCTACACCTTC.

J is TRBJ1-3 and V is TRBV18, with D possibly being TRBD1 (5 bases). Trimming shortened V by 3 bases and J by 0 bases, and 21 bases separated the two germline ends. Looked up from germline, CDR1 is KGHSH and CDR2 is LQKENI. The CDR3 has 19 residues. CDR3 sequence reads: CASSPVPGIGVFSGNTIYF. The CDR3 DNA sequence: TGTGCCAGCTCACCTGTTCCAGGGATTGGGGTCTTCTCTGGAAACACCATATATTTT. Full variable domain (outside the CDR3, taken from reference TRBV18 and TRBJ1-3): NAGVMQNPRHLVRRRGQEARLRCSPMKGHSHVYWYRQLPEEGLKFMVYLQKENIIDESGMPKERFSAEFPKEGPSILRIQQVVRGDSAAYFCASSPVPGIGVFSGNTIYFGEGSWLTVV.

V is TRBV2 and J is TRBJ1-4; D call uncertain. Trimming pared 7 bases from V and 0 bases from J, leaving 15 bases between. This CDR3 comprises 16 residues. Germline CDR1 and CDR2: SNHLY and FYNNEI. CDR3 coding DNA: TGTGCCAGCACTCTATTAAGTACGACAACTAATGAAAAACTGTTTTTT. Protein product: CASTLLSTTTNEKLFF.

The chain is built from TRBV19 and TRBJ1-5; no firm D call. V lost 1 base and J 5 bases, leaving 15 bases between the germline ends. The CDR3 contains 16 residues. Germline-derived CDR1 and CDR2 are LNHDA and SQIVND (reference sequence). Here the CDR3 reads CASSIVPGPVHQPQHF. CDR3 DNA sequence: TGTGCCAGTAGTATAGTACCAGGCCCCGTCCATCAGCCCCAGCATTTT.

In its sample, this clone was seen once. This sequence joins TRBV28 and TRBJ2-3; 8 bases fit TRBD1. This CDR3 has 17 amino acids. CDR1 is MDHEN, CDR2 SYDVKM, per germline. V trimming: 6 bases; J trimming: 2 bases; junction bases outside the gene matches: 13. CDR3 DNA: TGTGCCAGCAGCACCCGGGGTGGGACAGGCCACACAGATACGCAGTATTTT. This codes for CASSTRGGTGHTDTQYF.